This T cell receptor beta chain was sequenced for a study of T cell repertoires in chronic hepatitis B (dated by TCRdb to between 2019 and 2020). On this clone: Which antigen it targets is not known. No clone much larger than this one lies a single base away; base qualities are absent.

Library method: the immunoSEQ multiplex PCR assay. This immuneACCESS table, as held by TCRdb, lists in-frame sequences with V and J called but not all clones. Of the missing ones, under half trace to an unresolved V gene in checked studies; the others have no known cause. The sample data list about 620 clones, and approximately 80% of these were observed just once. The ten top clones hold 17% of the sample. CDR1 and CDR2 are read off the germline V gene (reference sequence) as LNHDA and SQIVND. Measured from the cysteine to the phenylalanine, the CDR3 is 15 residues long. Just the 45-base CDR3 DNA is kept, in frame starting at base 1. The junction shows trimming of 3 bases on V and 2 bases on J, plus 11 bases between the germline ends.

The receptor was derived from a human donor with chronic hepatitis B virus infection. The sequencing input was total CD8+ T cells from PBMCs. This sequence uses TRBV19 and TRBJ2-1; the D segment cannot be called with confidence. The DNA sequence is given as TGTGCCAGTAGTATCGGGTTGGGGACCTACAATGAGCAGTTCTTC. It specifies CASSIGLGTYNEQFF.